The T cell receptor (beta chain) described here comes from a study of Ad26.COV2.S vaccination and SARS-CoV-2 variants. Overall study: Ad26.COV2.S, an intramuscular injection, was given once or twice 56 days apart.

This sample's treatment: around 19 received Ad26.COV2.S at low or high dose, single or two shots; about 5 received placebo; per-sample allocation not given. Sampling occurred on day 63 after the first vaccine or placebo injection. The CDR3 sequence is 15 residues long. Looked up from germline, CDR1 is ENHRY and CDR2 is SYGVKD. Trimming removed 0 bases from V and 2 bases from J, with 10 bases in between. On this clone: The sample carries other DNA sequences with the same CDR3.

Sequenced by immunoSEQ multiplex PCR; TCRdb stores in-frame clones only, minus some. The sample lists about 680,000 clones; around 90% were seen once. The sequence was collected from a person aged 18-60 years who received the Ad26.COV2.S COVID-19 vaccine or a placebo. This chain connects TRBV10-3 to TRBJ2-5; TRBD2 is a possible D gene (5 bases). Sequenced material: peripheral blood, taken in a trial of Ad26.COV2.S vaccine versus placebo. CDR3 DNA sequence: TGTGCCATCAGTGAGTCCGGGCGGGTTCAAGAGACCCAGTACTTC. This gives the protein CAISESGRVQETQYF.